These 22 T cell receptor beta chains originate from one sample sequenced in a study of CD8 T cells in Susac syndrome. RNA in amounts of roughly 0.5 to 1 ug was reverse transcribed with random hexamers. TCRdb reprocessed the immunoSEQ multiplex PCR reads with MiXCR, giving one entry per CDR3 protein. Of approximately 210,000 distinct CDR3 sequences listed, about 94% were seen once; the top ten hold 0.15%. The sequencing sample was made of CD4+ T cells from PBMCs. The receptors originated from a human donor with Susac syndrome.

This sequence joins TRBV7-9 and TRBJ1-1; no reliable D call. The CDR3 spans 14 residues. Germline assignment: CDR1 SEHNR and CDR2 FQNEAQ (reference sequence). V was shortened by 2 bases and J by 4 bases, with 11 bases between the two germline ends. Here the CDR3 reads CASSLLSDSTEAFF. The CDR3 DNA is TGTGCCAGCAGCTTATTGTCAGATAGCACTGAAGCTTTCTTT.

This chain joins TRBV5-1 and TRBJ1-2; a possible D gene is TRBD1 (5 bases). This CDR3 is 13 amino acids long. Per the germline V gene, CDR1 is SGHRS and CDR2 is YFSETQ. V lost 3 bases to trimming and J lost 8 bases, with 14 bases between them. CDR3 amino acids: CASSWDGETGYTF. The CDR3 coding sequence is TGCGCCAGCAGCTGGGACGGTGAGACGGGCTACACCTTC.

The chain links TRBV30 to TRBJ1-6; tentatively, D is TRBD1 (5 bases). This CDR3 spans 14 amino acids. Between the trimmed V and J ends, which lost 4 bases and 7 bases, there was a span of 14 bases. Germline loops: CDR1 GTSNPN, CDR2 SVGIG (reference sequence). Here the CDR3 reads CAWTLEGRNSPLHF. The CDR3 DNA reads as TGTGCCTGGACCTTGGAGGGGCGGAATTCACCCCTCCACTTT.

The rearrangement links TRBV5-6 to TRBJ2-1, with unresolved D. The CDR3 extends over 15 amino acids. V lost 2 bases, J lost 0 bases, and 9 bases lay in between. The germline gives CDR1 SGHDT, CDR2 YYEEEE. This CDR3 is CASSFGQDSYNEQFF. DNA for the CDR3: TGTGCCAGCAGCTTTGGGCAGGACTCCTACAATGAGCAGTTCTTC.

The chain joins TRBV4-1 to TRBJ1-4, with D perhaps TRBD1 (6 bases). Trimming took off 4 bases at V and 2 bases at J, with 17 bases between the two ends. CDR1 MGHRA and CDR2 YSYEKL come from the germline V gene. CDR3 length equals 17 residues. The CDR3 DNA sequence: TGCGCCAGCAGCCCCCTGGACAGACGGGCGACTAATGAAAAACTGTTTTTT. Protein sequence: CASSPLDRRATNEKLFF.

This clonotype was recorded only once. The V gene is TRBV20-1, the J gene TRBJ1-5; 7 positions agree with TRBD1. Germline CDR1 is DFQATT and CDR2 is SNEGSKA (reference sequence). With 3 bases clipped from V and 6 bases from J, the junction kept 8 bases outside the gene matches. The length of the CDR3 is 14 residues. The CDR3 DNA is TGCAGTGCTAGGGAGGGGGCAGGGCCTCAGCCCCAGCATTTT. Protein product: CSAREGAGPQPQHF.

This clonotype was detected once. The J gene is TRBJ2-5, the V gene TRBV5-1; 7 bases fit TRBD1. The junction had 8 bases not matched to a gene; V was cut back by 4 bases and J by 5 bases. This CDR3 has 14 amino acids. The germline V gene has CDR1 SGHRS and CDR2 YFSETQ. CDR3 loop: CASSDRTGVETQYF. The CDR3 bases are TGCGCCAGCAGCGACCGGACAGGTGTGGAGACCCAGTACTTC.

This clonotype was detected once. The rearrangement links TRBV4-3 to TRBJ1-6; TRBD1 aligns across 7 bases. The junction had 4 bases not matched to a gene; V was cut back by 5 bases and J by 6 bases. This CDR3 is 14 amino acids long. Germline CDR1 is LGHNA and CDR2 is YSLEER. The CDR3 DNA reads TGCGCCAGCAGCGCGGGACAGAGTAATTCACCCCTCCACTTT. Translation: CASSAGQSNSPLHF.

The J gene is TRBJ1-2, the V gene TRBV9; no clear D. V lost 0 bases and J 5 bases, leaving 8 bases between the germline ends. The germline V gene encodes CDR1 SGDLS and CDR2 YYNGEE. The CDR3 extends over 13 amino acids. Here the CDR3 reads CASSVGREYGYTF. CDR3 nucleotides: TGTGCCAGCAGCGTAGGAAGGGAGTATGGCTACACCTTC.

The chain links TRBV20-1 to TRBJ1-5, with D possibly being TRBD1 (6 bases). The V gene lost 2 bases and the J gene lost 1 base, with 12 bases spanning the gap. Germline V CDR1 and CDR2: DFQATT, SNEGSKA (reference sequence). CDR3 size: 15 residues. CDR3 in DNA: TGCAGTGCTAGAAAGAACGGGGGCAGCAATCAGCCCCAGCATTTT. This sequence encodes CSARKNGGSNQPQHF.

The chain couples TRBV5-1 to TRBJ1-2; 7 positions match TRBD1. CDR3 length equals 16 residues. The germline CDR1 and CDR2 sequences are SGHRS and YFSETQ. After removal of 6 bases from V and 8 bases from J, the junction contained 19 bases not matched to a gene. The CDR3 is CASNRGGGEGETGYTF. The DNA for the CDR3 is TGCGCCAGCAACAGGGGAGGCGGCGAGGGTGAGACGGGCTACACCTTC.

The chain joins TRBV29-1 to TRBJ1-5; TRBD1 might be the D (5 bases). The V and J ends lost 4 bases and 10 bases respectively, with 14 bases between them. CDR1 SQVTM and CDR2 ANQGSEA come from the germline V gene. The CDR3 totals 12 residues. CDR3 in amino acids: CSVGGPDKPQHF. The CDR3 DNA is TGCAGCGTTGGGGGACCGGACAAACCCCAGCATTTT. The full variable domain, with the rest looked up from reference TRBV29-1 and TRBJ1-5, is SAVISQKPSRDICQRGTSLTIQCQVDSQVTMMFWYRQQPGQSLTLIATANQGSEATYESGFVIDKFPISRPNLTFSTLTVSNMSPEDSSIYLCSVGGPDKPQHFGDGTRLSIL.

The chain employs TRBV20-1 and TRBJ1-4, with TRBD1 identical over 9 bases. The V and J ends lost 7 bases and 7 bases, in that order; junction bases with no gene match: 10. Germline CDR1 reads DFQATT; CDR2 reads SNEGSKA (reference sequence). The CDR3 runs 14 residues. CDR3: CSVVQGAQSEKLFF. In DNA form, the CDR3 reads TGCAGTGTCGTACAGGGGGCGCAGAGTGAAAAACTGTTTTTT.

CDR3 protein: CASGAGTHLEKLFF. As DNA, the CDR3 is TGTGCCAGCGGAGCCGGGACACACTTAGAAAAACTGTTTTTT. The chain uses TRBV12-3 or TRBV12-4 and TRBJ1-4, with D possibly being TRBD1 (6 bases). The CDR3 runs 14 residues. Trimming pared 8 bases from V and 8 bases from J, leaving 18 bases between.

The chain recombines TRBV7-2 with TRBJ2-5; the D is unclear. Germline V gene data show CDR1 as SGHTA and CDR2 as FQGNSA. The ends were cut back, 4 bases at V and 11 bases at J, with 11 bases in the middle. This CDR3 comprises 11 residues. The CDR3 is CASSSTRGQYF. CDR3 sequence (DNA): TGTGCCAGCAGCTCAACCCGTGGACAGTACTTC.

The CDR3 spells CASSLDQGADEKLFF. Here the CDR3 DNA reads TGCGCCAGCAGCTTGGATCAGGGAGCCGATGAAAAACTGTTTTTT. The chain has TRBV5-1 and TRBJ1-4; D possibly corresponds to TRBD1 (5 bases). Germline lookup yields CDR1 SGHRS and CDR2 YFSETQ. Trimming left V 0 bases short and J 6 bases short, with 12 bases between. The CDR3 has 15 residues.

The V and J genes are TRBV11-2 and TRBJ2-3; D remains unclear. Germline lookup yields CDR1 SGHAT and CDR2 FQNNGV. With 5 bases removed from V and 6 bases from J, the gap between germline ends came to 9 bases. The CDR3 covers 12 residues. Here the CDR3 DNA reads TGTGCCAGCAGCCCAGGCGTCGATACGCAGTATTTT. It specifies CASSPGVDTQYF.

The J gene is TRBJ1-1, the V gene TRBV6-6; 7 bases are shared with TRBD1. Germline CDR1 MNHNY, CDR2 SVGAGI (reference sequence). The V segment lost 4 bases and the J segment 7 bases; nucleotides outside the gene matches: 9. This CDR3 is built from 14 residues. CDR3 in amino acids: CASSSTDRIVEAFF. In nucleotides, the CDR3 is TGTGCCAGCAGTTCGACGGACAGGATTGTTGAAGCTTTCTTT.

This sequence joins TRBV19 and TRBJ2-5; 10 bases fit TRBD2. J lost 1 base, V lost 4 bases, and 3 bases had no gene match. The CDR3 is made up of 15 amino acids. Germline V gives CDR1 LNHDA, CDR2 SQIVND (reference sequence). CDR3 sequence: CASSTASGGQETQYF. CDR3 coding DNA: TGTGCCAGTAGTACCGCTAGCGGGGGCCAAGAGACCCAGTACTTC.

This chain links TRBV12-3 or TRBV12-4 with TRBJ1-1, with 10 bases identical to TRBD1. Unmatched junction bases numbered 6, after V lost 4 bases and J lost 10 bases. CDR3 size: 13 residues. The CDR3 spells CASSSGTGEVAFF. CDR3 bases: TGTGCCAGCAGTTCCGGGACAGGGGAGGTAGCTTTCTTT.

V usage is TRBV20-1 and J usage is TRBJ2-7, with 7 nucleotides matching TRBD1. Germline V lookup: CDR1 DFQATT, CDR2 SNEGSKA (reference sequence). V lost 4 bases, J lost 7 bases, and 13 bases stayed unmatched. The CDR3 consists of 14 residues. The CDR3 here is CSATRQGRSGEQYF. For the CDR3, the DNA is TGCAGTGCTACTCGACAGGGTCGGTCTGGGGAGCAGTACTTC.

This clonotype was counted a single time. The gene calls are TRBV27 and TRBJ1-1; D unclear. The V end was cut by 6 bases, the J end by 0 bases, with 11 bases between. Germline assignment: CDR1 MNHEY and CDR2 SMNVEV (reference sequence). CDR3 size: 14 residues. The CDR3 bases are TGTGCCAGCAGCTCGCCCGTGATGAACACTGAAGCTTTCTTT. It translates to CASSSPVMNTEAFF.